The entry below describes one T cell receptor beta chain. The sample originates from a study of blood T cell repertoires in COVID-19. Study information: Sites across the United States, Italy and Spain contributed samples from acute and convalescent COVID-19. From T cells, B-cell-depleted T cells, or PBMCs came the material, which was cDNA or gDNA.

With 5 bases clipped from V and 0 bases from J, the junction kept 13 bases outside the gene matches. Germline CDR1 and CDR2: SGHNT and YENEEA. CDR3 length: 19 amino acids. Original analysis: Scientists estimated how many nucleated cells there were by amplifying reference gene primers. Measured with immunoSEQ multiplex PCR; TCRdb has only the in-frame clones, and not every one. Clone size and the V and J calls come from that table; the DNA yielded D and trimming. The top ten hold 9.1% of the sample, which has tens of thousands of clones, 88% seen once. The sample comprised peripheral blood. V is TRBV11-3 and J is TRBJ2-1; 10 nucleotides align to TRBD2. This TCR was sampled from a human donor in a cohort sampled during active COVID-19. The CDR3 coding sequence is TGTGCCAGCAGCCAGAGAAGTCTAGCGGGAGTAGGCTCCTACAATGAGCAGTTCTTC. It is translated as CASSQRSLAGVGSYNEQFF.